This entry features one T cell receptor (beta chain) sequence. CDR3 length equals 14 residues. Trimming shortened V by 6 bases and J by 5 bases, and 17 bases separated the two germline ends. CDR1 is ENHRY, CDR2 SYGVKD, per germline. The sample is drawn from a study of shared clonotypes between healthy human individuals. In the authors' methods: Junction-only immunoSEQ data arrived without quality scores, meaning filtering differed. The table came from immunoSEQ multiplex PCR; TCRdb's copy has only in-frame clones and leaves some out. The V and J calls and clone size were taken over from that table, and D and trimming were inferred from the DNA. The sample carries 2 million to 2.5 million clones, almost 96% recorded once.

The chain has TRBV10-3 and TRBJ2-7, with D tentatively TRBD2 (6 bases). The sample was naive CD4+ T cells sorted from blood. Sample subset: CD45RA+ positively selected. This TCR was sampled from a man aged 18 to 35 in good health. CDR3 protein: CAISDIRDSHEQYF. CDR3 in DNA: TGTGCCATCAGCGATATCCGGGACTCACACGAGCAGTACTTC.